This is a list of T cell receptor beta chains from one sample in a study of CDR3 diversity in severe acne. TCRdb reprocessed the PCR reads via MiXCR and lists one record per CDR3 protein. The sample includes more than 85,000 distinct CDR3 sequences, roughly half seen only once; the top ten take 10%. The sample comprised blood. These receptors came from a male donor in good health, serving as a control. CDR3s include the opening cysteine and the closing phenylalanine or tryptophan. The D gene is left open where the match is weak. Size is stated for part of the rows, as once, few or many counts, or as a class when the clone is expanded.

>.|.|TRBJ1-2|TRBV14
CASSQRRGSGYTF
TGTGCCAGCAGCCAAAGGAGGGGTTCCGGCTACACCTTC
>.|once|TRBJ1-1|TRBV29-1
CSVGEGNTEAFF
TGCAGCGTTGGTGAGGGGAACACTGAAGCTTTCTTT
>TRBD2|.|TRBJ2-2|TRBV29-1
CSAEGRGRGNTGELFF
TGCAGCGCTGAGGGTCGCGGGAGGGGGAACACCGGGGAGCTGTTTTTT
>TRBD1|many|TRBJ1-1|TRBV6-5
CASKRGTGGRNTEAFF
TGTGCCAGCAAACGTGGGACAGGGGGACGAAACACTGAAGCTTTCTTT
>.|.|TRBJ2-7|TRBV7-9
CASSLNSAYEQYF
TGTGCCAGCAGCTTAAACAGTGCCTACGAGCAGTACTTC
>TRBD2|.|TRBJ2-7|TRBV4-1
CASSGAGAIHEQYF
TGCGCCAGCAGCGGGGCGGGAGCGATCCACGAGCAGTACTTC
>TRBD2|.|TRBJ2-5|TRBV9
CASSPKGLAGVGETQYF
TGTGCCAGCAGCCCAAAAGGACTAGCGGGAGTAGGAGAGACCCAGTACTTC
>.|.|TRBJ2-2|TRBV2
CASSVPRMGGELFF
TGTGCCAGCAGTGTTCCTAGGATGGGCGGGGAGCTGTTTTTT
>TRBD2|.|TRBJ2-5|TRBV3-1
CASSGLASSRQETQYF
TGTGCCAGCTCGGGACTAGCGAGCTCCCGTCAAGAGACCCAGTACTTC
>TRBD1|many|TRBJ2-2|TRBV9
CASSLTGETGELFF
TGTGCCAGCAGCTTGACAGGGGAAACCGGGGAGCTGTTTTTT
>TRBD2|.|TRBJ2-5|TRBV12-3/TRBV12-4
CASSLRLAGTFQETQYF
TGTGCCAGCAGTTTAAGACTAGCGGGGACCTTTCAAGAGACCCAGTACTTC
>.|.|TRBJ2-2|TRBV10-2
CASSPTLTGELFF
TGCGCCAGCAGTCCTACGCTCACCGGGGAGCTGTTTTTT
>.|once|TRBJ2-2|TRBV13
CASSLWLQRGDEQYFGELFF
.
>.|few|TRBJ2-4|TRBV12-3/TRBV12-4
CASSREAKNIQYF
TGTGCCAGCAGCCGGGAGGCCAAAAACATTCAGTACTTC
>TRBD1|.|TRBJ1-2|TRBV5-1
CASSFQGADGYTF
TGCGCCAGCAGCTTCCAGGGGGCTGATGGCTACACCTTC
>TRBD2|.|TRBJ2-1|TRBV20-1
CSAHGRLAGGLANEQFF
TGCAGTGCCCATGGTCGACTAGCGGGAGGGCTGGCCAATGAGCAGTTCTTC
>TRBD2|.|TRBJ2-1|TRBV7-3
CASSRIAGAYNEQFF
TGTGCCAGCAGCAGAATAGCGGGGGCCTACAATGAGCAGTTCTTC
>.|many|TRBJ1-1|TRBV5-1
CASSFDMKNTEAFF
TGCGCCAGCAGCTTTGACATGAAGAACACTGAAGCTTTCTTT
>TRBD2|.|TRBJ2-1|TRBV7-8
CAGSCIAGAENYEQFF
TGTGCCGGCAGCTGTATAGCGGGGGCGGAGAACTATGAGCAGTTCTTC
>.|.|TRBJ1-2|TRBV9
CASSHPGGAGYTF
TGTGCCAGCAGCCATCCCGGGGGTGCCGGCTACACCTTC